The 9 T cell receptor beta chains given below trace back to one sample, sequenced in a study of Ad26.COV2.S vaccination and SARS-CoV-2 variants. Treatment of the sample: some 19 received Ad26.COV2.S at low or high dose, single or two shots; about 5 received placebo; per-sample allocation not given. The investigators took samples on day 63 after the first vaccine or placebo injection. Generated by immunoSEQ multiplex PCR, the TCRdb table keeps only in-frame clones and is missing some. The table records 380,000 or so clones, about 83% of them present only once. The source was peripheral blood, collected in a trial of Ad26.COV2.S vaccine versus placebo. Receptors were obtained from a person aged 18 to 59 who received the Ad26.COV2.S COVID-19 vaccine or a placebo.

The chain couples TRBV19 to TRBJ2-6; maybe TRBD1 (6 bases). This CDR3 has 15 amino acids. The germline CDR1 and CDR2 sequences are LNHDA and SQIVND (reference sequence). V lost 6 bases and J lost 0, with 9 bases in between. The CDR3 region has the DNA TGTGCCAGTAGGACAGGCGGCTCTGGGGCCAACGTCCTGACTTTC. Protein: CASRTGGSGANVLTF.

The chain uses TRBV5-1 and TRBJ2-2; tentatively, D is TRBD1 (6 bases). The CDR3 extends over 18 amino acids. V was clipped by 3 bases and J by 4 bases, with 22 bases between them. Germline loops: CDR1 SGHRS, CDR2 YFSETQ. The CDR3 DNA reads TGCGCCAGCAGCTCACGGCCCACAGGGCCTCGGGCCACCGGGGAGCTGTTTTTT. It translates to CASSSRPTGPRATGELFF.

The chain couples TRBV9 to TRBJ2-2; D ambiguous. Germline V gene sequence: CDR1 SGDLS, CDR2 YYNGEE. Trimming left V 6 bases short and J 3 bases short, with 3 bases between. The CDR3 runs 11 residues. The CDR3 DNA sequence: TGTGCCAGCACCGACACCGGGGAGCTGTTTTTT. Translating it yields CASTDTGELFF.

The chain employs TRBV4-1 and TRBJ2-1, with D tentatively TRBD1 (6 bases). The CDR3 has 17 residues. V lost 1 base and J lost 2, with 15 bases in between. CDR1 MGHRA and CDR2 YSYEKL come from the germline V gene. CDR3: CASSQGRRGSPYNEQFF. DNA for the CDR3: TGCGCCAGCAGCCAAGGCCGCAGGGGATCACCCTACAATGAGCAGTTCTTC.

The CDR3 DNA follows: TGTGCCAGCGGGGGCAGCGGGAGTCATAATGAGCAGTTCTTC. This sequence encodes CASGGSGSHNEQFF. This chain uses TRBV2 with TRBJ2-1; 8 nucleotides match TRBD2. The CDR3 extends over 14 amino acids. Germline CDR1 is SNHLY and CDR2 is FYNNEI. Trimming took 8 bases from V and 7 from J; bases not matched to a gene: 10.

The V call is TRBV5-6, the J call TRBJ1-4, with no clear D. Trimming pared 1 base from V and 8 bases from J, leaving 12 bases between. This CDR3 comprises 14 residues. Germline assignment: CDR1 SGHDT and CDR2 YYEEEE. CDR3 region: CASSLSITKEKLFF. In DNA, the CDR3 is TGTGCCAGCAGCTTGAGCATTACGAAAGAAAAACTGTTTTTT.

The V gene is TRBV3-1 (or the pseudogene TRBV3-2), the J gene TRBJ2-2; perhaps TRBD1 as D (6 bases). Germline lookup yields CDR1 LGHDT and CDR2 YNNKEL (reference sequence). The CDR3 extends over 15 amino acids. The V end was cut by 3 bases, the J end by 1 base, with 9 bases between. CDR3 sequence reads: CASSHQGRNTGELFF. Written as DNA, the CDR3 is TGTGCCAGCAGCCATCAGGGGAGGAACACCGGGGAGCTGTTTTTT.

The chain employs TRBV11-3 and TRBJ2-1; unclear D gene. Looked up from germline, CDR1 is SGHNT and CDR2 is YENEEA. The CDR3 is 18 amino acids. Deletions cut 4 bases from V and 6 bases from J, with 25 bases between. The CDR3, as DNA: TGTGCCAGCAGCTCTTTACCAACTGGGCAGTACCCCTCCAATGAGCAGTTCTTC. The encoded protein is CASSSLPTGQYPSNEQFF.

The J gene is TRBJ2-5, the V gene TRBV18; D unclear. The CDR3 has 11 residues. The V end was cut by 6 bases, the J end by 2 bases, with 4 bases between. CDR1 and CDR2 from the germline V gene are KGHSH and LQKENI. CDR3 nucleotide sequence: TGTGCCAGCTCGGATCAAGAGACCCAGTACTTC. It translates to CASSDQETQYF.